This T cell receptor (beta chain) was sequenced during a study of beta chain features in type 1 diabetes. Points from the study as a whole: A potential influence of HLA type upon TCRB rearrangement remained unresolved herein. The study found moderately but significantly shorter TCRB CDR3s in all four CD4+ subsets of Type 1 diabetes patients.

This CDR3 region has 15 residues. V was clipped by 2 bases and J by 4 bases, with 13 bases between them. Germline V CDR1 and CDR2: SGHDN, FVKESK. CD45RO/CCR7/CD25/CD127/CD95/CD27 sorting isolated CD4+ naive, central memory, regulatory and stem cell-like memory cells. All of the isolated RNA was reverse transcribed, so expressed TCRB transcripts were sequenced. The assay was immunoSEQ multiplex PCR, and TCRdb's table has in-frame clones only and misses some. The sample carries around 340,000 clones, 7% to 10% recorded once. To note about this clone: Its antigen is currently unknown.

The chain joins TRBV14 to TRBJ2-3; D might be TRBD1 (6 bases). The receptor's source is a man aged 30-40 years with type 1 diabetes. Specimen: central memory CD4+ T cells from blood. CDR3 bases: TGTGCCAGCAGCCAACAACGACAGGCGTCAGATACGCAGTATTTT. Protein sequence: CASSQQRQASDTQYF.